The rows below give T cell receptor beta chains drawn from one sample of a study of T-cell memory formation after mild COVID-19. TCRdb re-analysed the 5' RACE reads in MiXCR, keeping a single row per CDR3 protein. The data hold 140,000 to 150,000 distinct CDR3 sequences, with about 23% observed a single time. The sequenced sample was PBMCs or a T cell subset sorted from them (not recorded which). These receptors originate from an adult woman who had mild COVID-19 (a few samples of this study predate the infection). Cell type and time point are not known. Both conserved end residues are part of each CDR3. Fields, in order: J gene, V gene, clone size, D gene, CDR3 DNA, CDR3 protein. D genes are given only for firm matches. Not all rows give a size; the values are once, few, many and, for expanded clones, a class.

TRBJ2-2 TRBV27 NA NA TGTGCCAGCCGCAGGGGAGGAGGTCCCGGGGAGCTGTTTTTT CASRRGGGPGELFF
TRBJ1-5 TRBV7-8 NA NA TGTGCCAGCAGCCAGCGAGGGTGGAGCAATCAGCCCCAGCATTTT CASSQRGWSNQPQHF
TRBJ1-1 TRBV4-3 NA NA TGCGCCAGCAGCCTCAGGGAAGGGTTCGGGGCTGAAGCTTTCTTT CASSLREGFGAEAFF
TRBJ2-7 TRBV2 NA NA TGTGCCAGCGAGGTGGGCGAGAGCTCCTACGAGCAGTACTTC CASEVGESSYEQYF
TRBJ2-7 TRBV29-1 few TRBD2 TGCAGCGTTGTTCCGTCCGGGACTAGTTCCTACGAGCAGTACTTC CSVVPSGTSSYEQYF
TRBJ1-1 TRBV7-9 NA NA TGTGCCAGCAGCTCCCCGGACGGGAACACTGAAGCTTTCTTT CASSSPDGNTEAFF
TRBJ2-5 TRBV7-9 NA NA TGTGCCAGCAGCCCACCCCTCAAAGAGACCCAGTACTTC CASSPPLKETQYF
TRBJ2-1 TRBV13 NA TRBD2 TGTGCCAGCAGCTCTCGAAGCGGGGAGTGTCAAAATGAGCAGTTCTTC CASSSRSGECQNEQFF
TRBJ2-2 TRBV4-3 NA TRBD2 TGCGCCAGCAGCCAACTAGCGGGCCGCACCGGGGAGCTGTTTTTT CASSQLAGRTGELFF
TRBJ2-7 TRBV27 NA NA TGTGCCAGCAGTTTATATATCGGAGCTTCCTACGAGCAGTACTTC CASSLYIGASYEQYF
TRBJ2-5 TRBV9 NA TRBD2 TGTGCCAGCAGCACCACTAGCGCGGAGACCCAGTACTTC CASSTTSAETQYF
TRBJ1-2 TRBV21-1 few NA TGTGCCAGCAGCAAAGTTAGCCGCGGGCATGGCTACACCTTC CASSKVSRGHGYTF
TRBJ2-1 TRBV24-1 NA TRBD1 TGTGCCACAGGACAGGGTCCCACCTACAATGAGCAGTTCTTC CATGQGPTYNEQFF
TRBJ2-1 TRBV20-1 few TRBD2 TGCAGTTCCACCGGTGGCGGGAGGGCCTCTCGTAGTGAGCAGTTCTTC CSSTGGGRASRSEQFF
TRBJ2-2 TRBV6-5 NA NA TGTGCCAGCAGTTACTCGACGAGGCGGGGACGCGTGCCGAACACCGGGGAGCTGTTTTTT CASSYSTRRGRVPNTGELFF
TRBJ2-7 TRBV5-4 NA TRBD2 TGTGCCAGCAGCTTGAAGGGGACTAGCGGGCAAGATAAAAACTCCTACGAGCAGTACTTC CASSLKGTSGQDKNSYEQYF
TRBJ2-7 TRBV7-6 NA NA TGTGCCAGCAGCACAGGGCTTCGCTACGAGCAGTACTTC CASSTGLRYEQYF
TRBJ2-7 TRBV7-6 NA NA TGTGCCAGCAGCCCGAGGGCGGGCCTATCCTACGAGCAGTACTTC CASSPRAGLSYEQYF
TRBJ2-5 TRBV5-1 NA NA TGCGCCAGCAGCTCCCTAGACCGAGAAGAGACCCAGTACTTC CASSSLDREETQYF
TRBJ1-1 TRBV12-3/TRBV12-4 few TRBD1 TGTGCCAGCAGTTTCGATGGAGGACAGGGGGCAGGAACTGAAGCTTTCTTT CASSFDGGQGAGTEAFF
TRBJ2-7 TRBV27 NA NA TGTGCCAGCAGTTCGGTACTCCAACCCCCGGGCGAGCAGTACTTC CASSSVLQPPGEQYF
TRBJ2-7 TRBV14 few TRBD1 TGTGCCAGCAGCCAGCCGGACAGGGCCCCCTACGAGCAGTACTTC CASSQPDRAPYEQYF
TRBJ1-2 TRBV7-9 few NA TGTGCCAGCAGCTTAGTTGCAGGGAAAGACGGCTACACCTTC CASSLVAGKDGYTF
TRBJ2-3 TRBV9 NA NA TGTGCCAGCAGCGTAGATAGTACAGATACGCAGTATTTT CASSVDSTDTQYF
TRBJ2-7 TRBV29-1 NA NA TGCAGCGTTGTTCCCCAATCTGGGGTTGGTGTCCACGAGCAGTACTTC CSVVPQSGVGVHEQYF
TRBJ2-7 TRBV6-7 NA NA TGTGCCAGCCACCCGGGACACTCCTACGAGCAGTACTTC CASHPGHSYEQYF
TRBJ2-3 TRBV7-9 few NA TGTCTCAGCAGCTTAGGGGGAAGGGGTAGCACAGATACGCAGTATTTT CLSSLGGRGSTDTQYF
TRBJ2-1 TRBV11-1 few NA TGTGCCAGCAGCTTAGAGGGACATACGGGGGTACTGGGGAATGAGCAGTTCTTC CASSLEGHTGVLGNEQFF
TRBJ2-7 TRBV7-9 NA TRBD1 TGTGCCAGCAGCCCGGACAGGGCCCCCTACGAGCAGTACTTC CASSPDRAPYEQYF
TRBJ2-5 TRBV7-9 few NA TGTGCCAGCAGCTCGAAACTAGAATGGGAGACCCAGTACTTC CASSSKLEWETQYF
TRBJ2-2 TRBV24-1 NA NA TGTGCCACCAGTGATTTGCGGGGGAAGAACACCGGGGAGCTGTTTTTT CATSDLRGKNTGELFF
TRBJ2-5 TRBV30 NA NA TGTGCCTGGAGTGGTTTAGGGAAAGAGACCCAGTACTTC CAWSGLGKETQYF
TRBJ2-2 TRBV5-4 NA NA TGTGCCAGCAGCTTTTTGGGGTATCAGGCCGGGGAGCTGTTTTTT CASSFLGYQAGELFF
TRBJ2-7 TRBV4-3 NA TRBD2 TGCGCCAGCAGCCCGATTAGGACTAGCTACGAGCAGTACTTC CASSPIRTSYEQYF
TRBJ2-5 TRBV4-1 NA NA TGCGCCAGCAGCTACCTGGACGACCAGTACTTC CASSYLDDQYF
TRBJ2-7 TRBV20-1 few TRBD1 TGCAGTGCTAGCCTGGGACAGGGGGCCTACGAGCAGTACTTC CSASLGQGAYEQYF